The 29 T cell receptor beta chains given below trace back to one sample, sequenced in a study of T cells in women clearing cervical HPV infection. Measured with immunoSEQ multiplex PCR; TCRdb has only the in-frame clones, and not every one. The sample's table shows around 30,000 clones. Sample: blood buffy coat. All receptors derive from a woman between 18 and 70 years old with a cervical HPV16 infection that either progressed to CIN3+ or cleared (not recorded which).

As to this clone: At one of its ends the junction is not consistent with the germline gene, which may arise from a read error. Read sequence stops 3 residues before the CDR3 end, and the germline J gene provides the missing end. Other DNA sequences within the sample encode an identical CDR3. The V and J genes are TRBV30 and TRBJ1-3; tentatively, D is TRBD1 (5 bases). CDR3 length: 11 amino acids. The V gene's germline CDR1 is GTSNPN and CDR2 SVGIG (reference sequence). CDR3 protein: CAWIPMDTIYF. The DNA read from the CDR3 is TGTGCCTGGATCCCCATGGACACT.

Remarks on this clone: The read halts 3 residues ahead of the CDR3 end, with the missing end drawn from the germline J gene. The chain has TRBV5-1 and TRBJ1-1; tentatively, D is TRBD1 (6 bases). Trimming took off 1 base at V and 7 bases at J, with 11 bases between the two ends. From germline, CDR1 is SGHRS and CDR2 YFSETQ. This CDR3 comprises 13 residues. The CDR3 region is CASSLQDRVEAFF. CDR3 DNA, as far as it was read: TGCGCCAGCAGCTTGCAGGACAGAGTTGAA.

In regard to this clone: The observed sequence ends 3 residues before the CDR3 terminus, with the missing tail filled in from the germline J gene. The gene calls are TRBV6-2 or TRBV6-3 and TRBJ2-1; D possibly corresponds to TRBD1 (6 bases). The CDR3 has 13 amino acids. The germline V and J ends were trimmed by 9 bases and 7 bases, with 16 bases remaining between them. CDR1 is MNHEY and CDR2 is SVGEGT in the germline V gene. The sequenced part of the CDR3 DNA is TGTGCCAGTCACAACAGGGAAAGGAATGAG. This translates into CASHNRERNE. The whole CDR3 protein is CASHNRERNEQFF.

A note on this clone: The read falls 3 residues short of the CDR3 end, and the missing part is taken from the germline J gene. The rearrangement joins TRBV2 to TRBJ1-2, with 8 nucleotides matching TRBD1. Germline assignment: CDR1 SNHLY and CDR2 FYNNEI. The CDR3 loop spans 15 amino acids. The covered CDR3 bases are TGTGCCAGCAGTGATTTAGGACAGGGCTATGACGAC. This translates into CASSDLGQGYDD. The entire CDR3 reads CASSDLGQGYDDYTF.

Concerning this clone: Coverage ceases 3 residues before the CDR3 finishes, and the germline J gene fills in the end. The V gene is TRBV19, the J gene TRBJ2-7; TRBD1 aligns across 9 bases. Germline CDR1 LNHDA, CDR2 SQIVND (reference sequence). Trimming at V came to 3 bases and at J to 5 bases, leaving 8 bases not matched to a gene. The CDR3 has 15 residues. CDR3 bases read: TGTGCCAGTAGTATGGGGACAGGGCCCCGCAACGAG. Residues: CASSMGTGPRNE. The entire CDR3 reads CASSMGTGPRNEQYF.

As to this clone: Coverage ceases 3 residues before the CDR3 finishes, and the germline J gene fills in the end. Other DNA sequences within the sample encode an identical CDR3. V usage is TRBV18 and J usage is TRBJ1-2, with 9 bases fitting TRBD1. CDR3 length: 17 amino acids. The V gene's germline CDR1 is KGHSH and CDR2 LQKENI. Unmatched junction bases numbered 12, after V lost 4 bases and J lost 3 bases. CDR3 region: CASSQNSGTGLHYGYTF. Partial CDR3 DNA: TGTGCCAGCTCACAGAACTCCGGGACAGGGTTGCACTATGGC.

Regarding this clone: The DNA ends 3 residues before the CDR3 does, and the rest of the CDR3 is filled in from the germline J gene. The rearrangement links TRBV5-6 to TRBJ1-3; D gene uncertain. Between the trimmed V and J ends, which lost 3 bases and 1 base, there was a span of 8 bases. This CDR3 is built from 14 residues. Germline assignment: CDR1 SGHDT and CDR2 YYEEEE. Partial CDR3 DNA: TGTGCCAGCAGCTCCCCACTATCTGGAAACACC. It is translated as CASSSPLSGNT. The entire CDR3 protein is CASSSPLSGNTIYF.

On this clone itself: The read terminates 3 residues before the CDR3 end, so the remaining end is supplied by the germline J gene. The chain employs TRBV4-2 and TRBJ1-5; 7 nucleotides line up with TRBD1. This CDR3 comprises 17 residues. In germline, CDR1 is LGHNA, CDR2 YNFKEQ. Unmatched junction bases numbered 14, after V lost 4 bases and J lost 5 bases. The CDR3 loop is CASSRGTVPRSDQPQHF. The sequenced part of the CDR3 DNA is TGTGCCAGCAGCCGGGGGACAGTCCCCCGGTCGGATCAGCCC.

Comment on this clone: Read data end 3 residues before the CDR3 end; the end is taken from the germline J gene. The rearrangement links TRBV11-2 to TRBJ2-4, with D tentatively TRBD1 (6 bases). V was shortened by 4 bases and J by 6 bases, with 16 bases between the two germline ends. CDR3 size: 15 residues. CDR1 SGHAT and CDR2 FQNNGV come from the germline V gene. The CDR3 bases that were read are TGTGCCAGCAGCTCAAGTTTCGTACAGGGAAACATT. It yields the protein CASSSSFVQGNI. The complete CDR3 protein is CASSSSFVQGNIQYF.

CDR3 amino acids: CSATGYQETQYF. The CDR3 DNA, read in part, is TGCAGTGCTACAGGGTACCAAGAGACC. This rearrangement joins TRBV20-1 to TRBJ2-5; the D gene is possibly TRBD1 (5 bases). The CDR3 end falls 3 residues outside the read, so it is completed with the germline J gene. The CDR3 loop spans 12 amino acids. Germline V gene sequence: CDR1 DFQATT, CDR2 SNEGSKA (reference sequence). V shed 4 bases and J shed 0 bases, with 6 bases lying between them.

About this clone: The read finishes 3 residues shy of the CDR3 end, and the germline J gene is used to complete it. The chain employs TRBV19 and TRBJ2-6; 7 bases map to TRBD1. CDR3 length: 17 residues. J lost 0 bases, V lost 4 bases, and 6 bases had no gene match. Germline values: CDR1 LNHDA, CDR2 SQIVND (reference sequence). The CDR3 is CASSRDSSFSGANVLTF. The part of the CDR3 DNA that was read is TGTGCCAGTAGTAGGGACAGTTCTTTCTCTGGGGCCAACGTC.

As for this clone: The CDR3 end falls 3 residues outside the read, so it is completed with the germline J gene. V is TRBV5-1 and J is TRBJ2-7; D possibly corresponds to TRBD1 (7 bases). In germline, CDR1 is SGHRS, CDR2 YFSETQ. This CDR3 is built from 16 residues. Deletions cut 1 base from V and 3 bases from J, with 17 bases between. CDR3 DNA (partial): TGCGCCAGCAGCTTGCATTGGTCAGGGGGGATCTACGAG. Encoded protein: CASSLHWSGGIYE. The whole CDR3 reads CASSLHWSGGIYEQYF.

Regarding this clone: The read terminates 3 residues before the CDR3 end, so the remaining end is supplied by the germline J gene. The rearrangement uses TRBV10-2 and TRBJ1-1, with TRBD1 identical over 7 bases. This CDR3 contains 13 residues. CDR1 and CDR2 from the germline V gene are WSHSY and SAAADI. V lost 5 bases to trimming and J lost 4 bases; unmatched junction nucleotides: 4. The part of the CDR3 DNA that was read is TGCGCCAGCAGTTCAGACAGGGCCACTGAA. The encoded protein is CASSSDRATE. From start to end, the CDR3 is CASSSDRATEAFF.

Worth noting for this clone: The read stops 3 residues short of the end of the CDR3; the missing end is completed from the germline J gene. V usage is TRBV19 and J usage is TRBJ2-3; 7 bases line up with TRBD2. The CDR3 consists of 16 residues. Germline assignment: CDR1 LNHDA and CDR2 SQIVND (reference sequence). The DNA read from the CDR3 is TGTGCCAGTAGTATAGTCGGCGGGAGTAGCAATCAGCCG. Protein product: CASSIVGGSSNQP. The whole CDR3 sequence reads CASSIVGGSSNQPQYF.

To note about this clone: The CDR3 extends 3 residues past the end of the read, so its final part is completed from the germline J gene. V usage is TRBV5-1 and J usage is TRBJ2-4, with 8 nucleotides matching TRBD2. The CDR3 sequence is 16 residues long. CDR1 and CDR2 from the germline V gene are SGHRS and YFSETQ. CDR3 residues: CASSPLTSGLEETQYF. The covered CDR3 bases are TGCGCCAGCAGCCCACTAACTAGCGGACTGGAAGAGACT.

In the case of this clone: The missing CDR3 end, 3 residues past where the read stops, is filled in from the germline J gene. The rearrangement uses TRBV6-1 and TRBJ2-2; tentatively, D is TRBD2 (7 bases). Germline CDR1 MNHNS, CDR2 SASEGT. The CDR3 length is 16 residues. Trimming stripped 1 base from V and 6 bases from J, with 15 bases between. This chain's CDR3 is CASSEVKGEGAGELFF. The part of the CDR3 DNA that was read is TGTGCCAGCAGTGAAGTCAAGGGGGAGGGGGCCGGGGAG.

In regard to this clone: The observed sequence ends 3 residues before the CDR3 terminus, with the missing tail filled in from the germline J gene. The genes are TRBV12-5 and TRBJ2-5; the match to TRBD2 covers 12 bases. The CDR3 extends over 17 amino acids. After removal of 5 bases from V and 4 bases from J, the junction contained 11 bases not matched to a gene. The germline V gene encodes CDR1 LGHNT and CDR2 FRNRAP. The CDR3 bases that were read are TGTGCTAGTGGTGGGACTAGCGGGTGGGCGGGTGTAGAGACC. Translated: CASGGTSGWAGVET. The whole CDR3 sequence is CASGGTSGWAGVETQYF.

Notes on this clone: The read is 3 residues too short to cover the CDR3 end, so that end is filled in from the germline J gene. The chain joins TRBV2 to TRBJ2-3; 7 nucleotides align to TRBD2. The CDR3 loop spans 13 amino acids. In germline, CDR1 is SNHLY, CDR2 FYNNEI. V was clipped by 9 bases and J by 3 bases; unmatched bases: 6. The CDR3 spells CASSLGGTDTQYF. CDR3 DNA (partial): TGTGCCAGTTCACTCGGGGGGACAGATACG.

Worth noting for this clone: The CDR3 end is not reached by the read, which stops 3 residues before it; the germline J gene fills it in. J is TRBJ2-7 and V is TRBV18; 7 nucleotides match TRBD2. The CDR3 contains 14 residues. The V segment lost 1 base and the J segment 2 bases; nucleotides outside the gene matches: 2. Germline V gene data show CDR1 as KGHSH and CDR2 as LQKENI. The CDR3 region is CASSPLRGAYEQYF. CDR3 DNA (partial): TGTGCCAGCTCACCACTTCGGGGGGCCTACGAG.

As for this clone: The CDR3 end lies 3 residues beyond the end of the read and is filled in from the germline J gene. The chain couples TRBV7-9 to TRBJ2-3, with D maybe TRBD2 (6 bases). This CDR3 region has 14 residues. Germline assignment: CDR1 SEHNR and CDR2 FQNEAQ (reference sequence). CDR3 in amino acids: CASSLAGGRETQYF. CDR3 bases read: TGTGCCAGCAGCTTAGCGGGGGGTCGAGAGACG.

Partial CDR3 DNA: TGTGCCAGCTCAATGGGAGGACAGCAA. It encodes CASSMGGQQ. The entire CDR3 is CASSMGGQQAFF. The chain recombines TRBV18 with TRBJ1-1; D might be TRBD1 (6 bases). The read gets to within 3 residues of the CDR3 end, and the germline J gene fills in the rest. The length of the CDR3 is 12 residues. Germline CDR1 is KGHSH and CDR2 is LQKENI.

About this clone: The CDR3 end is not reached by the read, which stops 3 residues before it; the germline J gene fills it in. V usage is TRBV20-1 and J usage is TRBJ1-1; D not resolved. CDR3 length equals 11 residues. V shed 6 bases and J shed 7 bases, with 12 bases lying between them. Germline-derived CDR1 and CDR2 are DFQATT and SNEGSKA (reference sequence). The CDR3 spells CSAHYRGEAFF. Partial CDR3 DNA: TGCAGTGCCCACTACCGGGGTGAA.

As for this clone: The read ends 3 residues early relative to the CDR3; the germline J gene fills the gap. The chain joins TRBV12-3 or TRBV12-4 to TRBJ1-4; D remains unclear. The CDR3 is 12 residues long. Trimming stripped 5 bases from V and 7 bases from J, with 8 bases between. The part of the CDR3 DNA that was read is TGTGCCAGCAGTCCCAAAGGTGAAAAA. The encoded protein is CASSPKGEK. The complete CDR3 protein is CASSPKGEKLFF.

A note on this clone: The read finishes 3 residues shy of the CDR3 end, and the germline J gene is used to complete it. Different DNA sequences within this sample yield the same CDR3. The chain combines TRBV11-2 with TRBJ1-3; 10 nucleotides align to TRBD1. Germline-derived CDR1 and CDR2 are SGHAT and FQNNGV. The CDR3 extends over 14 amino acids. The CDR3 reads CASSSGTGDWTIYF. The covered CDR3 bases are TGTGCCAGCAGCTCCGGGACAGGGGATTGGACT.

Comment on this clone: The CDR3 is cut off 3 residues early in the read; its end comes from the germline J gene. The chain links TRBV10-3 to TRBJ2-7; D might be TRBD2 (7 bases). The V gene lost 3 bases and the J gene lost 2 bases, with 14 bases spanning the gap. Germline V gives CDR1 ENHRY, CDR2 SYGVKD. The CDR3 spans 15 residues. Incomplete CDR3 DNA: TGTGCCATCAGTGACGGGCGGGGGCAAACCTACGAG. Translating gives CAISDGRGQTYE. The entire CDR3 is CAISDGRGQTYEQYF.

Concerning this clone: With the read ending 3 residues before the CDR3 end, the germline J gene is used to fill in that end. The rearrangement links TRBV18 to TRBJ2-4; 8 nucleotides match TRBD1. Germline V gives CDR1 KGHSH, CDR2 LQKENI. There are 16 residues in the CDR3. The covered CDR3 bases are TGTGCCAGCTCACCCCCTGGGGACAGGTTACTCTATGGT. It specifies CASSPPGDRLLYG. The whole CDR3 protein is CASSPPGDRLLYGQYF.

Of note for this clone: The read ends 3 residues shy of where the CDR3 ends; the end is completed using the germline J gene. The rearrangement links TRBV7-3 to TRBJ2-3; D possibly corresponds to TRBD1 (5 bases). Germline V gene sequence: CDR1 SGHTA, CDR2 FQGTGA. V was shortened by 2 bases and J by 3 bases, with 9 bases between the two germline ends. This CDR3 region has 14 residues. CDR3 bases read: TGTGCCAGCAGCTTATTGGGGCAGACAGATACG. It yields the protein CASSLLGQTDT. The entire CDR3 protein is CASSLLGQTDTQYF.

For this clone: The read ends 3 residues before the CDR3 terminus; that terminus is restored from the germline J gene. The V call is TRBV5-1, the J call TRBJ2-3, with TRBD2 as a possible D gene (6 bases). The ends were cut back, 0 bases at V and 7 bases at J, with 12 bases in the middle. There are 14 residues in the CDR3. From germline, CDR1 is SGHRS and CDR2 YFSETQ. The sequenced CDR3 bases are TGCGCCAGCAGCTTGGACGGGGGAATCTATACG. It encodes CASSLDGGIYT. The full CDR3 protein is CASSLDGGIYTQYF.

About this clone itself: The observed sequence ends 3 residues before the CDR3 terminus, with the missing tail filled in from the germline J gene. The chain is built from TRBV19 and TRBJ1-5; TRBD1 might be the D (5 bases). V was shortened by 7 bases and J by 4 bases, with 14 bases between the two germline ends. The CDR3 covers 14 residues. CDR1 is LNHDA, CDR2 SQIVND, per germline (reference sequence). Incomplete CDR3 DNA: TGTGCCAGTACCCAAAGGGGCTTAAATCAGCCC. Protein sequence: CASTQRGLNQP. The CDR3, in full, reads CASTQRGLNQPQHF.